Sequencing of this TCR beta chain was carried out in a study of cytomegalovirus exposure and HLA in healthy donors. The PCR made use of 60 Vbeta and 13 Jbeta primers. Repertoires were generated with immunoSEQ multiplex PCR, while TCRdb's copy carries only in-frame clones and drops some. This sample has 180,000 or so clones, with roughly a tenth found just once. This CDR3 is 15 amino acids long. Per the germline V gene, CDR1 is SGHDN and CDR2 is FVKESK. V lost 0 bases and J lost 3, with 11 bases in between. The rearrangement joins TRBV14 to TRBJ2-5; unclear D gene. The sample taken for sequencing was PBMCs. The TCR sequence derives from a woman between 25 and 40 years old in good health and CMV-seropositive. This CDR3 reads CASSQERGAKETQYF. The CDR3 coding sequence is TGTGCCAGCAGCCAAGAACGAGGCGCCAAAGAGACCCAGTACTTC.